These T cell receptor beta chains were read from a single sample in a study of blood T cell repertoires in COVID-19. Sequencing was performed with immunoSEQ multiplex PCR; in TCRdb, only in-frame clones are kept and a portion is missing. The repertoire holds a few hundred thousand clones, with around 87% as singletons. Sample: PBMCs or T cells enriched from blood (not recorded which). The receptors were gathered from a man younger than 30 who had recovered from COVID-19. Each CDR3 is given with its conserved first and last residue. A D gene is named only where the DNA matches it firmly. A clone size is listed for some rows: how often the clone was seen (once, few, many), or a class if it is expanded.

CDR3aa,CDR3nt,abundance,v_gene,d_gene,j_gene
CASSWGGDTYEQYF,TGTGCCAGCAGCTGGGGGGGAGACACCTACGAGCAGTACTTC,.,TRBV5-4,TRBD2,TRBJ2-7
CASSYGGGGYTF,TGTGCCAGCAGTTACGGAGGGGGCGGCTACACCTTC,.,TRBV6-5,TRBD1,TRBJ1-2
CASSPRVPYNSPLHF,TGTGCCAGCAGCCCGAGGGTTCCCTATAATTCACCCCTCCACTTT,.,TRBV14,.,TRBJ1-6
CASSSQTGVSTDTQYF,TGCGCCAGCAGTTCCCAAACAGGGGTTAGCACAGATACGCAGTATTTT,.,TRBV5-1,TRBD1,TRBJ2-3
CASSSPKTSGPDTQYF,TGTGCCAGCAGCTCCCCGAAGACTAGCGGGCCAGATACGCAGTATTTT,once,TRBV5-4,TRBD2,TRBJ2-3
CASSFNGDNGYTF,TGTGCCAGCAGCTTTAACGGGGACAATGGCTACACCTTC,.,TRBV7-3,.,TRBJ1-2
CASSSTPVGGGEQFF,TGTGCCAGCAGCTCCACCCCAGTGGGGGGTGGTGAGCAGTTCTTC,.,TRBV7-9,.,TRBJ2-1
CASSQPSTNTEAFF,TGTGCCAGCAGCCAACCTAGTACAAACACTGAAGCTTTCTTT,.,TRBV3-1/TRBV3-2,.,TRBJ1-1
CASTRRGYTDTQYF,TGTGCCAGCACAAGGCGGGGGTACACAGATACGCAGTATTTT,.,TRBV6-5,TRBD2,TRBJ2-3
CASSEGVLPDTQYF,TGTGCCAGCAGCGAGGGGGTTCTACCAGATACGCAGTATTTT,.,TRBV7-3,.,TRBJ2-3
CASSSGGSIRNEQFF,TGTGCCAGCAGCTCGGGGGGCTCGATCAGGAATGAGCAGTTCTTC,.,TRBV5-4,.,TRBJ2-1
CASSYRGATNEKLFF,TGTGCCAGCAGTTACCGGGGAGCAACTAATGAAAAACTGTTTTTT,.,TRBV6-5,.,TRBJ1-4
CASSIQANTEAFF,TGTGCCAGCAGCATACAGGCTAACACTGAAGCTTTCTTT,.,TRBV7-2,.,TRBJ1-1
CASSQEGQPHANYGYTF,TGTGCCAGCAGCCAAGAGGGGCAGCCCCACGCTAACTATGGCTACACCTTC,few,TRBV4-2,.,TRBJ1-2
CASSTTGEGNTIYF,TGTGCCAGCAGCACGACAGGGGAGGGAAACACCATATATTTT,.,TRBV7-2,TRBD1,TRBJ1-3
CASSTGQSLAKNIQYF,TGTGCCAGCAGTACGGGACAGAGTTTAGCCAAAAACATTCAGTACTTC,.,TRBV28,TRBD1,TRBJ2-4
CASSSMVASSYEQYF,TGTGCCAGCAGCTCAATGGTTGCGAGCTCCTACGAGCAGTACTTC,.,TRBV7-3,.,TRBJ2-7
CASSLNGDTQYF,TGTGCCAGCAGTCTAAACGGAGATACGCAGTATTTT,.,TRBV11-3,.,TRBJ2-3
CASGSGQAARAEAFF,TGTGCTAGTGGTTCGGGACAGGCCGCGAGGGCTGAAGCTTTCTTT,.,TRBV12-5,TRBD1,TRBJ1-1
CATRTYRVSGATNEKLFF,TGTGCCACCAGGACCTACAGGGTCTCGGGTGCAACTAATGAAAAACTGTTTTTT,.,TRBV15,.,TRBJ1-4
CAISEQTYGYTF,TGTGCCATCAGTGAACAGACCTATGGCTACACCTTC,.,TRBV10-3,.,TRBJ1-2
CSSSGAGNTEAFF,TGCAGCTCGTCAGGGGCGGGGAACACTGAAGCTTTCTTT,.,TRBV29-1,.,TRBJ1-1
CASSDQDRANQPQHF,TGTGCCAGCAGTGATCAGGACAGGGCCAATCAGCCCCAGCATTTT,.,TRBV6-1,TRBD1,TRBJ1-5
CATSRDLRGAGGNSPLHF,TGTGCCACCAGCAGAGATCTCAGGGGCGCGGGGGGCAATTCACCCCTCCACTTT,.,TRBV15,.,TRBJ1-6
CASSPGQMSEAFF,TGTGCCAGCAGCCCCGGACAGATGTCTGAAGCTTTCTTT,.,TRBV7-3,.,TRBJ1-1
CASSLGQGMNTEAFF,TGTGCCAGCAGCTTAGGACAGGGTATGAACACTGAAGCTTTCTTT,.,TRBV11-3,TRBD1,TRBJ1-1
CASSLGDNNEQFF,TGTGCCAGCAGCTTGGGAGACAACAATGAGCAGTTCTTC,once,TRBV5-4,.,TRBJ2-1
CASSQRTSGSYYEQYF,TGCGCCAGCAGCCAACGGACTAGCGGGTCCTACTACGAGCAGTACTTC,.,TRBV4-1,TRBD2,TRBJ2-7
CASSSPSRGSTEAFF,TGTGCCAGCAGCTCCCCTAGCAGGGGTAGCACTGAAGCTTTCTTT,.,TRBV7-9,.,TRBJ1-1
CASSPAEPQHF,TGCGCCAGCAGCCCCGCGGAGCCCCAGCATTTT,.,TRBV5-1,.,TRBJ1-5
CASSQDPDTGELFF,TGCGCCAGCAGCCAAGACCCGGACACCGGGGAGCTGTTTTTT,.,TRBV4-1,.,TRBJ2-2
CASSQGGGFNQPQHF,TGTGCCAGCAGCCAAGGGGGGGGGTTTAATCAGCCCCAGCATTTT,.,TRBV3-1/TRBV3-2,.,TRBJ1-5
CASSLVSHSTGELFF,TGTGCCAGCAGCTTGGTGAGCCATTCCACCGGGGAGCTGTTTTTT,once,TRBV5-4,.,TRBJ2-2
CASNPGLAGDEQYF,TGTGCCAGCAACCCTGGACTAGCGGGAGACGAGCAGTACTTC,.,TRBV6-2/TRBV6-3,TRBD2,TRBJ2-7
CASRPGRTEKLFF,TGTGCCAGCAGGCCAGGGAGGACTGAAAAACTGTTTTTT,.,TRBV6-5,.,TRBJ1-4
CASSLRGVVNQPQHF,TGTGCCAGCAGCCTCAGGGGGGTTGTAAATCAGCCCCAGCATTTT,many,TRBV6-5,TRBD1,TRBJ1-5
CASILTGSRAHQPQHF,TGTGCCAGCATTCTCACTGGGTCCAGGGCCCATCAGCCCCAGCATTTT,.,TRBV28,.,TRBJ1-5
CASSQRPQGGYTF,TGTGCCAGCAGCCAACGGCCCCAGGGAGGCTACACCTTC,.,TRBV14,.,TRBJ1-2
CASSQVADYTF,TGTGCCAGCAGCCAAGTAGCGGACTACACCTTC,.,TRBV3-1/TRBV3-2,.,TRBJ1-2
CASSPRVGTLAKNIQYF,TGTGCCAGCAGCCCCCGGGTTGGAACGCTAGCCAAAAACATTCAGTACTTC,.,TRBV5-4,.,TRBJ2-4
CASSSRTGMRSGGTQYF,TGCGCCAGCAGCTCTAGGACAGGGATGAGGAGCGGTGGTACGCAGTATTTT,.,TRBV5-1,TRBD1,TRBJ2-3
CASSFRQEQYF,TGTGCCAGCAGTTTCCGACAGGAGCAGTACTTC,.,TRBV28,.,TRBJ2-7
CASSQETGAREQYF,TGCGCCAGCAGCCAAGAGACAGGGGCTCGGGAGCAGTACTTC,.,TRBV4-3,TRBD1,TRBJ2-7
CASRPGQGGYGYTF,TGTGCCAGCAGGCCCGGACAGGGGGGTTATGGCTACACCTTC,.,TRBV28,TRBD1,TRBJ1-2
CASSLDQGRGQETQYF,TGTGCCAGCAGCTTAGATCAGGGCAGGGGCCAAGAGACCCAGTACTTC,.,TRBV11-2,.,TRBJ2-5
CASSESGFDRVQPQHF,TGTGCCAGCAGTGAATCCGGATTTGACAGGGTACAGCCCCAGCATTTT,once,TRBV6-1,TRBD1,TRBJ1-5
CASSRPQAGSYNEQFF,TGTGCCAGCAGCCGACCCCAGGCGGGATCCTACAATGAGCAGTTCTTC,.,TRBV5-5,.,TRBJ2-1
CATSRGRGSEAFF,TGTGCCACCAGCAGAGGTAGAGGGTCTGAAGCTTTCTTT,.,TRBV15,.,TRBJ1-1
CASSLKEGETLYGYTF,TGTGCCAGCAGCTTAAAAGAGGGAGAGACCCTCTATGGCTACACCTTC,once,TRBV7-6,.,TRBJ1-2
CASREVRGYGYTF,TGTGCCAGTAGGGAAGTCCGGGGCTATGGCTACACCTTC,once,TRBV19,.,TRBJ1-2
CASVEGGTRDTEAFF,TGTGCCAGCGTCGAGGGGGGGACTCGGGACACTGAAGCTTTCTTT,.,TRBV28,.,TRBJ1-1
CASSLGDRVAGYTF,TGTGCCAGCAGCTTAGGGGACAGGGTAGCTGGCTACACCTTC,.,TRBV7-9,TRBD1,TRBJ1-2